The 12 T cell receptor beta chains reported below all come from one sample, sequenced in a study of blood T cell repertoires in COVID-19. Profiled with immunoSEQ multiplex PCR; TCRdb holds only in-frame clones, not every one. The sample yields about 230,000 clones, 85% to 90% seen once. Sample: peripheral blood. These receptors all stem from a man over 45 with COVID-19, enrolled during active disease.

The CDR3 region has the DNA TGTGCCAGCAGCCAAGTCGGGGATTCACCCCTCCACTTT. This translates into CASSQVGDSPLHF. The rearrangement links TRBV14 to TRBJ1-6, with no clear D. Trimming took 1 base from V and 8 from J, leaving 6 bases between them. The CDR3 has 13 residues. Germline loops: CDR1 SGHDN, CDR2 FVKESK.

This clone was recorded once. The chain couples TRBV5-1 to TRBJ1-1; D remains ambiguous. The CDR3 spans 13 residues. CDR1 is SGHRS and CDR2 is YFSETQ in the germline V gene. Trimming pared 0 bases from V and 0 bases from J, leaving 3 bases between. The CDR3 is CASSLGVNTEAFF. The CDR3 DNA reads TGCGCCAGCAGCTTGGGAGTGAACACTGAAGCTTTCTTT.

The rearrangement joins TRBV6-5 to TRBJ1-6, with D uncertain. V lost 6 bases to trimming and J lost 14 bases, with 23 bases between them. CDR1 and CDR2 (germline): MNHEY, SVGAGI. The CDR3 runs 15 residues. CDR3 nucleotide sequence: TGTGCCAGCAGCCCCGAACAGCGGCCAAGTCGGTCCCTCCACTTT. Protein sequence: CASSPEQRPSRSLHF.

The chain joins TRBV3-1 (or the pseudogene TRBV3-2) to TRBJ1-5; TRBD1 might be the D (5 bases). CDR3 length: 14 amino acids. The germline V gene has CDR1 LGHDT and CDR2 YNNKEL (reference sequence). The V and J ends lost 1 base and 5 bases respectively, with 9 bases between them. CDR3 nucleotide sequence: TGTGCCAGCAGCCAAGGGGCGGGGGATCAGCCCCAGCATTTT. It specifies CASSQGAGDQPQHF.

This clone was recorded once. For the CDR3, the DNA is TGTGCCAGCAGTCCCGGACAGGGATGGGAAGCTTTCTTT. Translating gives CASSPGQGWEAFF. The V call is TRBV27, the J call TRBJ1-1, with TRBD1 matching over 8 bases. The trim removed 5 bases at V and 8 bases at J, leaving 7 bases unmatched. There are 13 residues in the CDR3. The V gene's germline CDR1 is MNHEY and CDR2 SMNVEV (reference sequence).

The gene calls are TRBV1 and TRBJ2-7; the table's D gene call, TRBD1, was not cross checked with the DNA. TRBV1 corresponds to a pseudogene. The CDR3 consists of 16 residues. The CDR3 DNA reads TGCACCAGCAGCCAAATACAGGGGCGCGGTTCCTACGAGCAGTACTTC. This codes for CTSSQIQGRGSYEQYF.

The V gene is TRBV12-3 or TRBV12-4, the J gene TRBJ1-1; a possible D gene is TRBD1 (6 bases). The CDR3 totals 13 residues. V dropped 7 bases and J dropped 1 base, with 10 bases sitting between them. The CDR3 here is CASNSRGNTEAFF. CDR3 in DNA: TGTGCCAGCAATTCCAGGGGGAACACTGAAGCTTTCTTT.

This sequence joins TRBV19 and TRBJ1-5; possibly TRBD1 for D (6 bases). The ends were cut back, 5 bases at V and 1 base at J, with 12 bases in the middle. The germline V gene has CDR1 LNHDA and CDR2 SQIVND (reference sequence). The CDR3 length is 15 residues. The CDR3 here is CASSGGGSSNQPQHF. The CDR3 region has the DNA TGTGCCAGTAGTGGGGGGGGCTCAAGCAATCAGCCCCAGCATTTT. Drawing the rest from reference TRBV19 and TRBJ1-5, the complete variable domain is DGGITQSPKYLFRKEGQNVTLSCEQNLNHDAMYWYRQDPGQGLRLIYYSQIVNDFQKGDIAEGYSVSREKKESFPLTVTSAQKNPTAFYLCASSGGGSSNQPQHFGDGTRLSIL.

The V call is TRBV6-2 or TRBV6-3, the J call TRBJ2-1; D is unresolved. V lost 2 bases to trimming and J lost 3 bases, with 5 bases between them. CDR1 is MNHEY and CDR2 is SVGEGT in the germline V gene. The CDR3 runs 13 residues. The DNA for the CDR3 is TGTGCCAGCAGTTACATACACTACAATGAGCAGTTCTTC. Its translation: CASSYIHYNEQFF.

The chain employs TRBV7-3 and TRBJ2-1; TRBD2 agrees at 8 bases. CDR1 SGHTA and CDR2 FQGTGA come from the germline V gene. J was trimmed by 6 bases and V by 4 bases; bases with no gene match: 23. This CDR3 comprises 20 residues. CDR3 coding DNA: TGTGCCAGCAGCTCATCCCCTGGGGGTAGCGGGATGGTGTATTTCAATGAGCAGTTCTTC. This gives the protein CASSSSPGGSGMVYFNEQFF. The whole variable domain, filled in from reference TRBV7-3 and TRBJ2-1, reads GAGVSQTPSNKVTEKGKYVELRCDPISGHTALYWYRQSLGQGPEFLIYFQGTGAADDSGLPNDRFFAVRPEGSVSTLKIQRTERGDSAVYLCASSSSPGGSGMVYFNEQFFGPGTRLTVL.

The chain employs TRBV19 and TRBJ2-1, with D possibly TRBD2 on 7 matching bases. Between the trimmed V and J ends, which lost 7 bases and 1 base, there was a span of 11 bases. Per the germline V gene, CDR1 is LNHDA and CDR2 is SQIVND (reference sequence). The CDR3 totals 14 residues. The CDR3 sequence is CASIRGGSYNEQFF. Here the CDR3 DNA reads TGTGCCAGTATTAGGGGGGGGTCCTACAATGAGCAGTTCTTC.

The chain is built from TRBV11-2 and TRBJ2-2; D is uncertain. This CDR3 has 14 residues. Germline CDR1 is SGHAT and CDR2 is FQNNGV. V gave up 2 bases and J gave up 5 bases, with 9 bases separating them. The CDR3 sequence is CASSLLYGTGELFF. The CDR3 DNA sequence: TGTGCCAGCAGCTTACTTTACGGGACCGGGGAGCTGTTTTTT.